This T cell receptor (beta chain) was sequenced during a study of blood T cell repertoires in COVID-19. Study as a whole: Collection of acute and convalescent COVID-19 samples took place in the United States, Italy and Spain. PBMCs, B-cell-depleted T cells, or T cells were the source of the cDNA or gDNA that made up the material.

Trimming pared 8 bases from V and 7 bases from J, leaving 11 bases between. Looked up from germline, CDR1 is DFQATT and CDR2 is SNEGSKA (reference sequence). The CDR3 is made up of 11 amino acids. Generated by immunoSEQ multiplex PCR, the TCRdb table keeps only in-frame clones and is missing some. This table holds approximately 81,000 clones, about nine tenths found once. The chain links TRBV20-1 to TRBJ1-4; D perhaps matches TRBD1 (6 bases). The receptor comes from a woman in her 50s in a cohort sampled during active COVID-19. Source material: peripheral blood. CDR3 bases: TGCAGTTACAGGACAGTTGAAAAACTGTTTTTT. Its protein product is CSYRTVEKLFF.